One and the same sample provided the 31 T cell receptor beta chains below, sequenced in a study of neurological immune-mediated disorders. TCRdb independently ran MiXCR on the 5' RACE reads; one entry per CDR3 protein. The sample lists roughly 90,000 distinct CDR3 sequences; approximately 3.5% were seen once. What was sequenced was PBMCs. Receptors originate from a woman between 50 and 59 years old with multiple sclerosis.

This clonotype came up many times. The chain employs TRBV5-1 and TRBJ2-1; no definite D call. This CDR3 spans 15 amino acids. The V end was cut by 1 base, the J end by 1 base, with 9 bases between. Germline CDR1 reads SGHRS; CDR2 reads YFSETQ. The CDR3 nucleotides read TGCGCCAGCAGCTTGTCAGTACAGTCCTACAATGAGCAGTTCTTC. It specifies CASSLSVQSYNEQFF.

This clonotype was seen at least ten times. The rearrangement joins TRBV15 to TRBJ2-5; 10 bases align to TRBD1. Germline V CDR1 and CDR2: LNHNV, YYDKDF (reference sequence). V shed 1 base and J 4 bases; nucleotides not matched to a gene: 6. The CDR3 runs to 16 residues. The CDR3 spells CATSRGDRGKVETQYF. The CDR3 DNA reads TGTGCCACCAGCAGAGGGGACAGGGGTAAAGTAGAGACCCAGTACTTC.

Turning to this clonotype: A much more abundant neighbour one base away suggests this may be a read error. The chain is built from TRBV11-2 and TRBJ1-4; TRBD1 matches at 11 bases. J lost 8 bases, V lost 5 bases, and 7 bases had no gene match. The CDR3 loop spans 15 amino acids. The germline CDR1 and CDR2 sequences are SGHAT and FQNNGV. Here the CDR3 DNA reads TGTGCCAGCAGCGAATGGGACAGGGGGAACGAAAAACTGTTTTTT. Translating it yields CASSEWDRGNEKLFF.

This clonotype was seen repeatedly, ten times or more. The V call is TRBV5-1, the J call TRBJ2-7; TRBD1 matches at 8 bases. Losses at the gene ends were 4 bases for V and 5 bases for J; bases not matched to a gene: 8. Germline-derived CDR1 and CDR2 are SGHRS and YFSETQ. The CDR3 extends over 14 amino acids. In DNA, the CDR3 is TGCGCCAGCAGCGAAAGGACAGGGACCCACGAGCAGTACTTC. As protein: CASSERTGTHEQYF.

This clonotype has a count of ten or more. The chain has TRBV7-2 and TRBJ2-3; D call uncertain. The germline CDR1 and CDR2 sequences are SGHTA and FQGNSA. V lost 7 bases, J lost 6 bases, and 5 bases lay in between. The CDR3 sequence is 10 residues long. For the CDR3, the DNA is TGTGCCAGCATAGGGGATACGCAGTATTTT. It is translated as CASIGDTQYF. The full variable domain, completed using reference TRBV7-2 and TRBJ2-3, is GAGVSQSPSNKVTEKGKDVELRCDPISGHTALYWYRQSLGQGLEFLIYFQGNSAPDKSGLPSDRFSAERTGGSVSTLTIQRTQQEDSAVYLCASIGDTQYFGPGTRLTVL.

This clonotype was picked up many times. DNA for the CDR3: TGTGCCAGCCGATACCGGGTTGGGGGATCAGCTTTCTTT. Translated, it gives CASRYRVGGSAFF. This chain links TRBV3-1 with TRBJ1-1, with a possible D match to TRBD1 (5 bases). The germline V and J ends were trimmed by 8 bases and 10 bases, with 20 bases remaining between them. The CDR3 covers 13 residues. CDR1 LGHDT and CDR2 YNNKEL come from the germline V gene (reference sequence).

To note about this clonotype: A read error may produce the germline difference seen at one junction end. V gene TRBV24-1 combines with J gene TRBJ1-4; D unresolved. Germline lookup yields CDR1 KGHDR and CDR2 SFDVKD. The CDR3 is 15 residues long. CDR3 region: CATASFVDGVEKLFF. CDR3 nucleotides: TGTGCCACCGCCTCATTCGTGGATGGGGTTGAAAAACTTTTTTTT.

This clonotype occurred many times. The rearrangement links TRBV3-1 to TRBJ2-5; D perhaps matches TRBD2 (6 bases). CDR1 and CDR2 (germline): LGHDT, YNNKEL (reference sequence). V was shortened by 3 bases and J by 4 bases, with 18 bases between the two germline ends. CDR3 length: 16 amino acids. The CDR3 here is CASSQWWEAGGETQYF. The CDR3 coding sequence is TGTGCCAGCAGCCAGTGGTGGGAGGCCGGGGGAGAGACCCAGTACTTC.

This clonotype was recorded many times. Written as DNA, the CDR3 is TGTGCCATCCCCCGGGCTATCATATTAGCCTCTGGGGCCAACGTCCTGACTTTC. Protein product: CAIPRAIILASGANVLTF. The chain uses TRBV7-9 and TRBJ2-6; unclear D gene. Trimming left V 10 bases short and J 0 bases short, with 22 bases between. Germline values: CDR1 SEHNR, CDR2 FQNEAQ (reference sequence). The CDR3 length is 18 residues.

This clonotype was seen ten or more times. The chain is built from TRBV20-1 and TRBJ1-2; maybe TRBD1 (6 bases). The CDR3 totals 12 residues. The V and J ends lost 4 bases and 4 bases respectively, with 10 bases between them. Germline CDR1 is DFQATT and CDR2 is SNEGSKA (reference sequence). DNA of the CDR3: TGCAGTGCTAATAGGGGGGGCTATGGCTACACCTTC. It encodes CSANRGGYGYTF.

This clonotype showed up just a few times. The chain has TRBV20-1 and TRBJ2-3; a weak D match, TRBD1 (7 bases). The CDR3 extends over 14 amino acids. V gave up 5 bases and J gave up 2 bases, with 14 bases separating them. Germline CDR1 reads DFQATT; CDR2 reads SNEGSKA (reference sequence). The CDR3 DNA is TGCAGTGCTGCCGACAGGGAGGTCACAGATACGCAGTATTTT. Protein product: CSAADREVTDTQYF.

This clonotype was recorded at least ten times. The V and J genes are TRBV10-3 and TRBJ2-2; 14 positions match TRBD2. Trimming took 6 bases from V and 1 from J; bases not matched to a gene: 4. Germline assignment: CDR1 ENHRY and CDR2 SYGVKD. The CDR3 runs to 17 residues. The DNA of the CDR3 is TGTGCCATCAGCAGACTAGCGGGGGGGCTGAACACCGGGGAGCTGTTTTTT. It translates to CAISRLAGGLNTGELFF.

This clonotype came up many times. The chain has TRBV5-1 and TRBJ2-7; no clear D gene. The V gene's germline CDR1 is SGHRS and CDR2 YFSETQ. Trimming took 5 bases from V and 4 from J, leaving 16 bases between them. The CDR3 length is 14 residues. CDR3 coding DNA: TGCGCCAGCAGTCCGGAACCCCCAAAATACGAGCAGTACTTC. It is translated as CASSPEPPKYEQYF.

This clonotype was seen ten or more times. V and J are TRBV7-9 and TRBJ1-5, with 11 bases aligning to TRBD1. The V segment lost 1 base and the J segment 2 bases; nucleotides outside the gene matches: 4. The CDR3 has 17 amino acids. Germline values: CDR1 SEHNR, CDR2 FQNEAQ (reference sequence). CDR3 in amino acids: CASSLDRTGGGNQPQHF. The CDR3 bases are TGTGCCAGCAGCTTAGACCGGACAGGGGGCGGCAATCAGCCCCAGCATTTT.

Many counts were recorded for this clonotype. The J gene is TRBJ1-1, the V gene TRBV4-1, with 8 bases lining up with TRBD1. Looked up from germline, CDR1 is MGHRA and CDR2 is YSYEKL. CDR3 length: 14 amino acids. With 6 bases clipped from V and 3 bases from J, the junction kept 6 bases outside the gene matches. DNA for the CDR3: TGCGCCAGCAGGGACAGGGCCCGGGACACTGAAGCTTTCTTT. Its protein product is CASRDRARDTEAFF.

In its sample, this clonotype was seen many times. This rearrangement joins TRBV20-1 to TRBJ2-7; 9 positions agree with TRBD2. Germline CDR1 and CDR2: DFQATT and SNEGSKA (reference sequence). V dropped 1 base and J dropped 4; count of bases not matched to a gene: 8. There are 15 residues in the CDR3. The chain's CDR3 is CSARVGSGGGYEQYF. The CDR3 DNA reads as TGCAGTGCTAGAGTCGGTAGCGGGGGAGGGTACGAGCAGTACTTC.

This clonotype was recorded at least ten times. The CDR3 sequence is CASSLELAGESDTQYF. Here the CDR3 DNA reads TGTGCCAGCAGCTTAGAACTCGCAGGGGAATCAGATACGCAGTATTTT. The chain carries TRBV7-6 and TRBJ2-3; D possibly corresponds to TRBD1 (6 bases). Germline lookup yields CDR1 SGHVS and CDR2 FNYEAQ. The CDR3 has 16 amino acids. The V and J ends lost 1 base and 4 bases respectively, with 15 bases between them.

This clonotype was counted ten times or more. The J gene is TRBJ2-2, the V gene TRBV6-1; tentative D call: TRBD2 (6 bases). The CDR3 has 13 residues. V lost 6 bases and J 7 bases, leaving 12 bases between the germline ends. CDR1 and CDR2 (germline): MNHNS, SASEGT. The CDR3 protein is CASSPVAVGELFF. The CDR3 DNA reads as TGTGCCAGCAGCCCCGTAGCGGTCGGGGAGCTGTTTTTT.

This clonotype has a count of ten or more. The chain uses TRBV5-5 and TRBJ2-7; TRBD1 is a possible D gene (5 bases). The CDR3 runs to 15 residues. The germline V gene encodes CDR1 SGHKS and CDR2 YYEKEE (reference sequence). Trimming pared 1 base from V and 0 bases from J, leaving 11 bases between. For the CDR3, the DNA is TGTGCCAGCAGCTTGTTGGACACCCTCTCCTACGAGCAGTACTTC. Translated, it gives CASSLLDTLSYEQYF.

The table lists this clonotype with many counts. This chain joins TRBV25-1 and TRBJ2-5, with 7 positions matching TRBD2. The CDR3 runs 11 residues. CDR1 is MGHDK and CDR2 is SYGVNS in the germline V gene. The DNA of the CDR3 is TGTGCGAGCGGGGTAGGGGAGACCCAGTACTTC. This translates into CASGVGETQYF.

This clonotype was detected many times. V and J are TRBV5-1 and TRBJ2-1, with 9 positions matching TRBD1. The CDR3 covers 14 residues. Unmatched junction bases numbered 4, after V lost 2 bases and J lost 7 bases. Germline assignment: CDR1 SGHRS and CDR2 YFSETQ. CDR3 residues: CASSFDRGTNEQFF. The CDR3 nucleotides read TGCGCCAGCAGCTTTGACAGGGGGACAAATGAGCAGTTCTTC.

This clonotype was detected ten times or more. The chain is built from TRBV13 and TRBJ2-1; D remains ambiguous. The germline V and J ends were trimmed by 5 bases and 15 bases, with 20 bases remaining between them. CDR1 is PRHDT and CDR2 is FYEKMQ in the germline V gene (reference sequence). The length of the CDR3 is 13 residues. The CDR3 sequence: CASSPSGQRDRFF. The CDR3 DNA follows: TGTGCCAGCAGCCCCTCGGGCCAAAGAGATCGGTTCTTC.

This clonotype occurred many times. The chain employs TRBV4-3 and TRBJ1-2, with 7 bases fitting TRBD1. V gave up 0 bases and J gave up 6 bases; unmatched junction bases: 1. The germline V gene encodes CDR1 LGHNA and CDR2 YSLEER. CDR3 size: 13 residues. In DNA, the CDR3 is TGCGCCAGCAGCCAAGACAGGGGGGATGGCTACACCTTC. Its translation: CASSQDRGDGYTF.

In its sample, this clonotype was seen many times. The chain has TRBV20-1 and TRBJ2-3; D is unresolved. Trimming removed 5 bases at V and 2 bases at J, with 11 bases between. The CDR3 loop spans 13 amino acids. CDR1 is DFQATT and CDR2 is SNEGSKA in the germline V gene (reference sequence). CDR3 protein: CSAPQPLTDTQYF. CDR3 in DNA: TGCAGTGCTCCCCAACCCCTCACAGATACGCAGTATTTT.

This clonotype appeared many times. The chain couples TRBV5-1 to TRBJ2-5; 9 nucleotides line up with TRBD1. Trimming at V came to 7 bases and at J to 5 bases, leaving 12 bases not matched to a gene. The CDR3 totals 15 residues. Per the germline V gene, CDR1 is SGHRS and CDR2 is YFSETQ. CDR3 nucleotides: TGCGCCAGCGCCAAACAGGGGGCATACCGGGAGACCCAGTACTTC. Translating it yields CASAKQGAYRETQYF.

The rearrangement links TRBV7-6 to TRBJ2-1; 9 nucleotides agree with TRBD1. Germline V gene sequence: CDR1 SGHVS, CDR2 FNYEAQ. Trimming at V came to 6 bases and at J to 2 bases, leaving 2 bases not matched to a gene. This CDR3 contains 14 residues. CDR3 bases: TGTGCCAGCAGTACAGGGGGCCCCTACAATGAGCAGTTCTTC. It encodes CASSTGGPYNEQFF.

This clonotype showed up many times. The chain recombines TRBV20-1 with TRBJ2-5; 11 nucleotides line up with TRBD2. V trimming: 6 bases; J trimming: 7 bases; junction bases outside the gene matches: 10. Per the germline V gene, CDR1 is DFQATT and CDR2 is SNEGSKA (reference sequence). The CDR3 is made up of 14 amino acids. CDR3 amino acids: CSAREDGLAGTQYF. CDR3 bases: TGCAGTGCGCGAGAAGACGGACTAGCGGGGACCCAGTACTTC.

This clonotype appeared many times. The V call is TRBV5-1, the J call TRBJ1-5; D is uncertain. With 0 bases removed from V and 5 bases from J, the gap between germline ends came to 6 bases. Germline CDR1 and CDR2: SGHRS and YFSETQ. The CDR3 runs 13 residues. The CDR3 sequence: CASSLAGDQPQHF. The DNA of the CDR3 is TGCGCCAGCAGCTTGGCCGGGGATCAGCCCCAGCATTTT.

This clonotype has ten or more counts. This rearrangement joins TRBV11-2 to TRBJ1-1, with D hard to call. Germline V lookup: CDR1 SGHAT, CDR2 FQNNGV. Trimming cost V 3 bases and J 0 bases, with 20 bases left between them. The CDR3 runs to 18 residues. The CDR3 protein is CASSFKPGILGMNTEAFF. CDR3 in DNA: TGTGCCAGCAGCTTCAAACCCGGAATATTGGGGATGAACACTGAAGCTTTCTTT.

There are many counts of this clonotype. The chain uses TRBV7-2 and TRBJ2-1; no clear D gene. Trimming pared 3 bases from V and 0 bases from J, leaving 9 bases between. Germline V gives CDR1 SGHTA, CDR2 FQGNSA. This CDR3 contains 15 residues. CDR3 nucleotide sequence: TGTGCCAGCAGCTTCGTAGTATACTCCTACAATGAGCAGTTCTTC. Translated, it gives CASSFVVYSYNEQFF.

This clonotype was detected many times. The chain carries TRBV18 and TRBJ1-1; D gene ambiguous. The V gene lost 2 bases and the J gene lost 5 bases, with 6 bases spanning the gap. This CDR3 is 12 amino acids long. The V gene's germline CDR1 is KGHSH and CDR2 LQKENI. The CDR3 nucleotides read TGTGCCAGCTCACCAGGAGTAACTGAAGCTTTCTTT. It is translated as CASSPGVTEAFF.